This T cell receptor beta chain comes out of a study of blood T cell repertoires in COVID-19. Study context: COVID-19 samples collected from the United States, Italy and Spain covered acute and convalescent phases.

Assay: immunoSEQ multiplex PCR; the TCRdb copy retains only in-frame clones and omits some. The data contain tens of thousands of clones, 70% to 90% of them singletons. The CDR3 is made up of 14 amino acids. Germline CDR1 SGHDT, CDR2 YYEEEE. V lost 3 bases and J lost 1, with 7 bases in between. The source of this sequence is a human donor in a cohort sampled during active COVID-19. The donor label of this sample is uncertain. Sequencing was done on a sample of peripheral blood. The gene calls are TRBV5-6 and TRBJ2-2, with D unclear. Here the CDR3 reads CASSYTKNTGELFF. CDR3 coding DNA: TGTGCCAGCAGCTATACAAAGAACACCGGGGAGCTGTTTTTT.